This T cell receptor beta chain was retrieved from a study of CD8 T cells in Susac syndrome. This clonotype has only one observation. Roughly 0.5 to 1 ug RNA was reverse transcribed with random hexamers. Multiplex immunoSEQ PCR targeted 54 Vbeta and 13 Jbeta TCR beta segments. A single record per CDR3 protein comes from TCRdb applying MiXCR to the immunoSEQ multiplex PCR reads. The profile shows roughly 200,000 distinct CDR3 sequences, over 90% of them singletons. The multiple sclerosis control cohort comprised treatment-naive individuals presenting with stable or active relapsing-remitting disease. Germline V gene sequence: CDR1 SNHLY, CDR2 FYNNEI. The CDR3 totals 14 residues. J was trimmed by 5 bases and V by 5 bases; bases with no gene match: 3.

Sample: CD4+ T cells from PBMCs. This rearrangement joins TRBV2 to TRBJ2-3; 11 nucleotides agree with TRBD1. This clonotype originated in a human donor with multiple sclerosis. Written as DNA, the CDR3 is TGTGCCAGCAGTTGGACAGGGGGCGTAGATACGCAGTATTTT. Translation gives CASSWTGGVDTQYF.